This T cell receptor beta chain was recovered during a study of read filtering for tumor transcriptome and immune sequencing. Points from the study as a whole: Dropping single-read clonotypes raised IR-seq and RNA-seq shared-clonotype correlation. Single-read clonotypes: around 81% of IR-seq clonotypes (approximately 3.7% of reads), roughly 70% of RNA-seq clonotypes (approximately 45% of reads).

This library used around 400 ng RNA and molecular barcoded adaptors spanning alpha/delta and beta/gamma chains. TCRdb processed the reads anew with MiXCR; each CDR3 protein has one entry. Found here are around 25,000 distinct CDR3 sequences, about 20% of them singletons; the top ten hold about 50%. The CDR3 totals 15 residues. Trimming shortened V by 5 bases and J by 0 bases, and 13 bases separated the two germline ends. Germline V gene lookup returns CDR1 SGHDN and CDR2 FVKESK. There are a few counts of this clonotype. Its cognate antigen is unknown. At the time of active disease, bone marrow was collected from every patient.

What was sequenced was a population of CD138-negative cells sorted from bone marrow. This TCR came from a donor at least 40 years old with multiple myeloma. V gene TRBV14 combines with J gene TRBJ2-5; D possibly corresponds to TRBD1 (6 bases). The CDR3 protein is CASSAPRGNQETQYF. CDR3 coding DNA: TGTGCCAGCAGCGCTCCCAGGGGAAACCAAGAGACCCAGTACTTC. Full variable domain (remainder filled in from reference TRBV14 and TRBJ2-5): EAGVTQFPSHSVIEKGQTVTLRCDPISGHDNLYWYRRVMGKEIKFLLHFVKESKQDESGMPNNRFLAERTGGTYSTLKVQPAELEDSGVYFCASSAPRGNQETQYFGPGTRLLVL.